Given below is one TCR beta chain in context. Its cognate antigen is unknown. The use of a sample-barcoded 5' primer and a J-beta primer mix characterized a second PCR of roughly 6 to 11 cycles. TCRdb processed the 5' RACE reads anew with MiXCR; each CDR3 protein has one entry. The sample lists 700,000 or so distinct CDR3 sequences, around a fifth occurring once. Per germline, CDR1 MNHEY and CDR2 SVGAGI. Trimming took off 5 bases at V and 0 bases at J, with 13 bases between the two ends. The CDR3 runs to 15 residues. These data are taken from a study of blood T cells in healthy people across ages. Whole-study context: Per every two T cells, about one barcoded beta molecule was captured by template switching.

Study observations and caveats: In older individuals, TCR beta diversity per million T cells was lower, falling roughly linearly with age. Naive T cell percentage and TCR beta diversity correlated strongly.

The clonotype comes from a man between 65 and 85 years old in good health. V and J are TRBV6-5 and TRBJ1-2; D not certain. The source material was blood. The CDR3 loop is CASSPRYLTNYGYTF. Here the CDR3 DNA reads TGTGCCAGCAGTCCCCGGTATTTGACTAACTATGGCTACACCTTC.